This T cell receptor beta chain was profiled in a study of vaccination and CD4 T cells after COVID-19. The sample holds a few counts of this clonotype. The antigen is unknown. CD4+ T cells that had been cultured provided DNA sequenced with the Oncomine TCR Beta short-read assay. One entry per CDR3 protein, called by TCRdb with MiXCR from the PCR reads. Counted here are approximately 20,000 distinct CDR3 sequences, around 23% occurring once; the ten biggest clones make up about 8%. With V trimmed by 5 bases and J by 7 bases, 13 bases remained unmatched. The CDR3 spans 15 residues. CDR1 is SEHNR and CDR2 is FQNEAQ in the germline V gene (reference sequence). Noted treatment: roughly ten-day PBMC culture with coronavirus spike peptide pools or control peptides (ViraFEST assay).

The chain combines TRBV7-9 with TRBJ1-1; 7 bases agree with TRBD1. The sample comprised cultured CD4+ T cells from blood. The sequence was collected from a human donor with COVID-19. CDR3 region: CASSLVAGGQIEAFF. In nucleotides, the CDR3 is TGTGCCAGCAGCCTCGTCGCTGGGGGACAGATTGAAGCTTTCTTT.